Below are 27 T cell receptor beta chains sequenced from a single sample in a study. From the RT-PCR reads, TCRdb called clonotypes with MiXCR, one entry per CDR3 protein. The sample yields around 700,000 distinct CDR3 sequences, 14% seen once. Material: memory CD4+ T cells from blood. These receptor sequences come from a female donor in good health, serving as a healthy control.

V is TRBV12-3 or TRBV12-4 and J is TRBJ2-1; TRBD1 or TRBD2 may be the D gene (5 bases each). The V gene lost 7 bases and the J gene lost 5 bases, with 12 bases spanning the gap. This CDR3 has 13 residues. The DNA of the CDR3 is TGTGCCAGCATCAGGTTGGGGGACAATGAGCAGTTCTTC. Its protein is CASIRLGDNEQFF.

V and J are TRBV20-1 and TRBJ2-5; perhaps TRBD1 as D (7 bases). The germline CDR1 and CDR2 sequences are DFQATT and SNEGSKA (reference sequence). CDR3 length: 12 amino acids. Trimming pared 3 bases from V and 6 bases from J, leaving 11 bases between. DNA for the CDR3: TGCAGTGCTAGGGCGGGACAGAAGACCCAGTACTTC. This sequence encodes CSARAGQKTQYF.

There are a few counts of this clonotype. CDR3 protein: CASSPGIAYNEQFF. The DNA for the CDR3 is TGTGCCAGCAGTCCAGGGATCGCCTACAATGAGCAGTTCTTC. The genes are TRBV12-3 or TRBV12-4 and TRBJ2-1; possible D gene TRBD1, 5 bases. The V end lost 5 bases, the J end lost 2 bases, and 10 bases lay between the germline ends. The CDR3 length is 14 residues.

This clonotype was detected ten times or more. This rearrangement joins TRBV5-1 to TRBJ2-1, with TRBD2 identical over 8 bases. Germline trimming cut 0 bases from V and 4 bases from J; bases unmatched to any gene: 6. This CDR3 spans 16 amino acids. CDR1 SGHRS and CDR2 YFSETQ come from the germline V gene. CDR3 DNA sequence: TGCGCCAGCAGCTTGGCCGCGTTAGCGGGGTACAATGAGCAGTTCTTC. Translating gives CASSLAALAGYNEQFF.

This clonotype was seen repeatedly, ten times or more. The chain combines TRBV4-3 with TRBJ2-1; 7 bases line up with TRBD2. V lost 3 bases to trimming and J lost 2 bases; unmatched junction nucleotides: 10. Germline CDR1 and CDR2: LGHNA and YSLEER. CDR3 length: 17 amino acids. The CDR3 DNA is TGCGCCAGCAGCCAGGCTCTAGCGGCACTAACCTACAATGAGCAGTTCTTC. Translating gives CASSQALAALTYNEQFF.

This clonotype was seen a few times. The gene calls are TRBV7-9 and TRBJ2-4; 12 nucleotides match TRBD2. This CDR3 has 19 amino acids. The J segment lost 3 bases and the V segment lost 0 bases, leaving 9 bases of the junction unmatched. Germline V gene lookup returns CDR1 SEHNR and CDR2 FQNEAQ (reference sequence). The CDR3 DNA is TGTGCCAGCAGCTTAGCACTAGCGGGGGGCCGCCTGGACAAAAACATTCAGTACTTC. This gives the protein CASSLALAGGRLDKNIQYF.

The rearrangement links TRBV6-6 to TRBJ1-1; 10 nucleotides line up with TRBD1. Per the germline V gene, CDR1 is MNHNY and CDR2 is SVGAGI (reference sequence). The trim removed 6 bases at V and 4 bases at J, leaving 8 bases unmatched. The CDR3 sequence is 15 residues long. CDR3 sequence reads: CASRQPGQGITEAFF. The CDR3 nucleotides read TGTGCCAGCAGGCAACCGGGACAGGGGATCACTGAAGCTTTCTTT.

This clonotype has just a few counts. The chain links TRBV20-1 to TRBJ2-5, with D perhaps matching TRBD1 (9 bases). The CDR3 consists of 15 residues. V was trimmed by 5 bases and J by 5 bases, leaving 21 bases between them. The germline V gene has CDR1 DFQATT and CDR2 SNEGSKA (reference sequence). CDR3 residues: CSADPGQGLGETQYF. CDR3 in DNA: TGCAGTGCTGACCCGGGACAGGGACTAGGGGAGACCCAGTACTTC.

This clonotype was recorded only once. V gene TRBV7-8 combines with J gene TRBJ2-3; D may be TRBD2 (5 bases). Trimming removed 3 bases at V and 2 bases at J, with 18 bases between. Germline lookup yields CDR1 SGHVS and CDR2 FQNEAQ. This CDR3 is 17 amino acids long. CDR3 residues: CASSLVYSGYFTDTQYF. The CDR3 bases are TGTGCCAGCAGCTTGGTGTACTCGGGATACTTCACAGATACGCAGTATTTT.

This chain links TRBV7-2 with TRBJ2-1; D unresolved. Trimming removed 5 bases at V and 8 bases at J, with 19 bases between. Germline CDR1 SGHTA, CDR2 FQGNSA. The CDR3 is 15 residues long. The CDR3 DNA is TGTGCCAGCAGCCCCTCCCGAAACCAAGTTGATGAGCAGTTCTTC. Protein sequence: CASSPSRNQVDEQFF.

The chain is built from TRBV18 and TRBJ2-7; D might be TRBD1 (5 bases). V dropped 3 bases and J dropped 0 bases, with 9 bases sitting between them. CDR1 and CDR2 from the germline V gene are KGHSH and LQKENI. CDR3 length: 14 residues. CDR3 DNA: TGTGCCAGCTCACCGGACAATCTCTCCTACGAGCAGTACTTC. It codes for CASSPDNLSYEQYF.

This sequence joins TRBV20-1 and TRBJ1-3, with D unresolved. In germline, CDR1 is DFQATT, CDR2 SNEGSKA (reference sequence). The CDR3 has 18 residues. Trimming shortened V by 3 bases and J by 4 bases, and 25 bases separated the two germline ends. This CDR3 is CSASCSPGDNCFGNTIYF. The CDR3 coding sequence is TGCAGTGCTAGTTGTTCGCCAGGCGATAACTGTTTCGGAAACACCATATATTTT.

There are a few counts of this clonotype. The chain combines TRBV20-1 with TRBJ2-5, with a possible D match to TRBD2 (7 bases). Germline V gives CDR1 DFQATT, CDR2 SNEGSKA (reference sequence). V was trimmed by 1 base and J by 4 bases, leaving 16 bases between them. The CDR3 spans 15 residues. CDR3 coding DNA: TGCAGTGCTAGAGCCCTAGGGGGGGATCTAGAGACCCAGTACTTC. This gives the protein CSARALGGDLETQYF.

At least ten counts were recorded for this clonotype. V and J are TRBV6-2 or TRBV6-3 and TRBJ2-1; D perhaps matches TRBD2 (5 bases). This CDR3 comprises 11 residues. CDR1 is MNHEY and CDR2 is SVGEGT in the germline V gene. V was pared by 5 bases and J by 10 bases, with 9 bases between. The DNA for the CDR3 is TGTGCCAGCAGTGAAGGACTGGAGCAGTTCTTC. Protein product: CASSEGLEQFF.

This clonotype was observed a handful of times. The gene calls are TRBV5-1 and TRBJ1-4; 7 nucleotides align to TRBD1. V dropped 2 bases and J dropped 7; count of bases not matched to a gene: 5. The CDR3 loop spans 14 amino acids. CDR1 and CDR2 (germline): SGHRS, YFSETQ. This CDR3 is CASSLGTEGEKLFF. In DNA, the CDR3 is TGCGCCAGCAGCTTAGGGACAGAGGGTGAAAAACTGTTTTTT.

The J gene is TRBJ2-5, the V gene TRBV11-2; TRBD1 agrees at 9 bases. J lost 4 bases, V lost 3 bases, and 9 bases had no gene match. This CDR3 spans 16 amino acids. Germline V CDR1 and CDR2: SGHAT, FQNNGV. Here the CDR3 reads CASSFYTGGRGETQYF. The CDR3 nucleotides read TGTGCCAGCAGCTTCTATACAGGGGGCAGGGGAGAGACCCAGTACTTC.

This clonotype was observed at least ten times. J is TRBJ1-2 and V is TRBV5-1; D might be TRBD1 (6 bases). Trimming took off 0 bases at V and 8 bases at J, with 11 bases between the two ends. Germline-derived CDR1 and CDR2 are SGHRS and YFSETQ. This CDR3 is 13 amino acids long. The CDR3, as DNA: TGCGCCAGCAGCTTGGCACAGGGAGAGGGCTACACCTTC. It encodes CASSLAQGEGYTF.

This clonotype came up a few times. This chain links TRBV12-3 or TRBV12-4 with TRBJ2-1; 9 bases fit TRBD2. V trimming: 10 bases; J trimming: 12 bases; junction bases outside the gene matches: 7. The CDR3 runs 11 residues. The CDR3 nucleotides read TGTGCCACGGGACTAGCATATGGGCAGTTCTTC. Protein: CATGLAYGQFF.

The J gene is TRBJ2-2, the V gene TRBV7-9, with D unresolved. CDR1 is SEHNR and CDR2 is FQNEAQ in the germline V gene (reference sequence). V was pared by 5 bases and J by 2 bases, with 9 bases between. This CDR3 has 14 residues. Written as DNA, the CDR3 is TGTGCCAGCAGCCAAAGCACTAACACCGGGGAGCTGTTTTTT. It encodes CASSQSTNTGELFF.

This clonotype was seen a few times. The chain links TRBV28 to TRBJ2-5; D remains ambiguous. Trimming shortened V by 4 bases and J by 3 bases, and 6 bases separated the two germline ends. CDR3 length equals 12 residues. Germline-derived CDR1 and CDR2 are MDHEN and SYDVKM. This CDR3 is CASSYQEETQYF. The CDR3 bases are TGTGCCAGCAGTTATCAAGAAGAGACCCAGTACTTC. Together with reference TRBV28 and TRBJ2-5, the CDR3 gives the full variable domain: DVKVTQSSRYLVKRTGEKVFLECVQDMDHENMFWYRQDPGLGLRLIYFSYDVKMKEKGDIPEGYSVSREKKERFSLILESASTNQTSMYLCASSYQEETQYFGPGTRLLVL.

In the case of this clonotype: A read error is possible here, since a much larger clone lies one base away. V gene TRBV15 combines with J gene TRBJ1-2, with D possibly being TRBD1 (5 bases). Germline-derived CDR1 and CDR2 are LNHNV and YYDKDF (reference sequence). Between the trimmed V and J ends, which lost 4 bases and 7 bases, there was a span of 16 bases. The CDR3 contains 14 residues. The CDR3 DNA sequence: TGTGCCACCAGCAACCAGAGGGGAGGAATTGGCTACACCTTC. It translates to CATSNQRGGIGYTF.

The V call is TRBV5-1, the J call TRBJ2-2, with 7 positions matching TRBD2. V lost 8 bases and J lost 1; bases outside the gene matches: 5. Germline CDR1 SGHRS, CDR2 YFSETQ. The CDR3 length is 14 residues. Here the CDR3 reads CAREGGMNTGELFF. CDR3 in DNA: TGCGCCAGAGAGGGAGGGATGAACACCGGGGAGCTGTTTTTT.

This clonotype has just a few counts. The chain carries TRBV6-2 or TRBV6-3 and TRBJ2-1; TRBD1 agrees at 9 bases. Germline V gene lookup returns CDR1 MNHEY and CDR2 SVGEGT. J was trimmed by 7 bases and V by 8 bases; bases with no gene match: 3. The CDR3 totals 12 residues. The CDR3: CASGTGMNEQFF. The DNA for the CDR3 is TGTGCCAGCGGGACAGGGATGAATGAGCAGTTCTTC.

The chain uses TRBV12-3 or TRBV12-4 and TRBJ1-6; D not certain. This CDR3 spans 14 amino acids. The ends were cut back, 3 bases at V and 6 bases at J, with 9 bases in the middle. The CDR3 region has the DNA TGTGCCAGCAGTTTTAACAGTGCTAATTCACCCCTCCACTTT. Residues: CASSFNSANSPLHF.

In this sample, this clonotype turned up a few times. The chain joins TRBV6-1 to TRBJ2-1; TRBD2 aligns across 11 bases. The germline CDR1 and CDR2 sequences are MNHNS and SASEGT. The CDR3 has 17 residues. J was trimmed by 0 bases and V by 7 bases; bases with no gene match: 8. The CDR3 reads CASTGTSGRSSYNEQFF. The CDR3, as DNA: TGTGCCAGCACCGGGACTAGCGGTAGGAGCTCCTACAATGAGCAGTTCTTC.

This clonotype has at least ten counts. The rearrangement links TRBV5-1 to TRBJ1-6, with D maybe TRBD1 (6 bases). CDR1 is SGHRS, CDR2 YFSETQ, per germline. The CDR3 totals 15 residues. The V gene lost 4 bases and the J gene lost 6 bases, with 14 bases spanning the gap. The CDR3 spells CASSPLGRGNSPLHF. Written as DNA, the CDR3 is TGCGCCAGCAGCCCTCTTGGCAGGGGTAATTCACCCCTCCACTTT.

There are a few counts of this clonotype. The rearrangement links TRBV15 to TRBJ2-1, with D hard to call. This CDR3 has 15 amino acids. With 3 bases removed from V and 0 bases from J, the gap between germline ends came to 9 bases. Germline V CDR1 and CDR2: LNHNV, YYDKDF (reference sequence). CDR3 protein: CATSRVGNSYNEQFF. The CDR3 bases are TGTGCCACCAGCAGGGTGGGGAACTCCTACAATGAGCAGTTCTTC.